This T cell receptor (beta chain) was found in a study of T cell responses to AZD1222 COVID-19 vaccine. Study-level findings and limits: Baseline serology detected seropositivity in only a handful of AZD1222 recipients. Repertoire sampling happened only post peak T cell response.

The CDR3 is 15 amino acids. The germline gives CDR1 SGHVS, CDR2 FNYEAQ. Trimming removed 5 bases at V and 0 bases at J, with 11 bases between. TCRdb's copy holds only in-frame clones and misses some; the assay was immunoSEQ multiplex PCR. Of roughly 130,000 clones detected, 75% to 95% appear once; the ten largest clones hold under 3.5%. As regards this clone: What it binds is unknown.

The TCR sequence derives from an adult in good health. Sequences were derived from peripheral blood, sampled on day 0 of AZD1222 vaccination. The V and J genes are TRBV7-6 and TRBJ2-1, with TRBD2 as a possible D gene (5 bases). CDR3 sequence (DNA): TGTGCCAGCAGCCTGCGGGTCCTCTCCTACAATGAGCAGTTCTTC. Protein product: CASSLRVLSYNEQFF.